This T cell receptor (beta chain) was captured by sequencing in a study of T-cell reconstitution after alpha-beta-depleted transplantation in children. This clonotype was observed at least ten times. The antigen remains undetermined. Study-level findings and limits: By about two months after transplant, alpha-beta T cells reportedly arose from several hundred graft clones that had expanded.

The authors prepared the TCRbeta library with unique molecular identifiers. TCRdb reanalysed the PCR reads using MiXCR and keeps one entry per CDR3 protein. The sample lists hundreds of thousands of distinct CDR3 sequences; under 15% were seen once. The sequence was obtained from a girl aged 2 to 9 with congenital amegakaryocytic thrombocytopenia, due to receive a stem cell transplant. The sample here was PBMCs, taken before TCRalphabeta/CD19-depleted stem cell transplant.

CDR3 loop: CAISATIGNQPQHF. The CDR3, as DNA: TGTGCCATCAGTGCGACGATCGGCAATCAGCCCCAGCATTTT. The chain is built from TRBV10-3 and TRBJ1-5; D call uncertain. The germline V gene has CDR1 ENHRY and CDR2 SYGVKD. Deletions cut 4 bases from V and 2 bases from J, with 9 bases between. The length of the CDR3 is 14 residues.